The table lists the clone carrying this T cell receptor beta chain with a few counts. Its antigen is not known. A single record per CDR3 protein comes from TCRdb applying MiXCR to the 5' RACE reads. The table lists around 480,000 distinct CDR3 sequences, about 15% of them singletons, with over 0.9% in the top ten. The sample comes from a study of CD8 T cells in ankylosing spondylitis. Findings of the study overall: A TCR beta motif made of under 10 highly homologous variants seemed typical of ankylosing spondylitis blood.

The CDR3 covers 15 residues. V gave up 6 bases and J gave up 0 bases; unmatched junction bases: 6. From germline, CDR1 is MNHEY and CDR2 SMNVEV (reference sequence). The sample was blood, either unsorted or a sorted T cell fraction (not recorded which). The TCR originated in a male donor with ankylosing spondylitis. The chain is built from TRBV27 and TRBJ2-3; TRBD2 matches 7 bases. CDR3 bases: TGTGCCAGCAGCCTTTGGCGGGGGAGCACAGATACGCAGTATTTT. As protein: CASSLWRGSTDTQYF.